This T cell receptor beta chain is from a study of blood T cell repertoires in COVID-19. At the level of the study: Acute-phase and convalescent COVID-19 samples originated in the United States, Italy and Spain.

Method: immunoSEQ multiplex PCR; TCRdb's copy keeps in-frame clones and lacks some. The data contain 150,000 to 200,000 clones, less than 85% of them singletons. This CDR3 contains 16 residues. The trim removed 5 bases at V and 0 bases at J, leaving 4 bases unmatched. In germline, CDR1 is MDHEN, CDR2 SYDVKM. This receptor was identified in a woman older than 75 with acute or convalescent COVID-19. The chain links TRBV28 to TRBJ1-4; 9 bases are a match to TRBD1. Specimen: peripheral blood. The CDR3 sequence: CASSVTGGTTNEKLFF. Here the CDR3 DNA reads TGTGCCAGCAGTGTAACAGGGGGCACAACTAATGAAAAACTGTTTTTT.